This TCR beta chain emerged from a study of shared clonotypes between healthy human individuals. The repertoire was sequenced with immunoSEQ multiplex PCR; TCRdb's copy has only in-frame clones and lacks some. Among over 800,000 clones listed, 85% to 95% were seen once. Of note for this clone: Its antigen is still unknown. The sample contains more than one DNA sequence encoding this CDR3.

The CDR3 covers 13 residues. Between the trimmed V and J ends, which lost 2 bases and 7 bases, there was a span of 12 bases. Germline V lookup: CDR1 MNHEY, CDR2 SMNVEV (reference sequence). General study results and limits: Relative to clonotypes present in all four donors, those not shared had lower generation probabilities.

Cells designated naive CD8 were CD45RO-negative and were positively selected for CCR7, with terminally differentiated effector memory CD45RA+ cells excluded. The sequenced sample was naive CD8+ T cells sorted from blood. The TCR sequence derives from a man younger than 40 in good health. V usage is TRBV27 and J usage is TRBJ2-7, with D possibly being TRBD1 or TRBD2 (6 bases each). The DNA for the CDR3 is TGTGCCAGCAGTTTAGGGGGGCTTGGAGAGCAGTACTTC. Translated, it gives CASSLGGLGEQYF.